The next 28 T cell receptor beta chains were all read from a single sample in a study of blood T cell repertoires in COVID-19. Profiling relied on immunoSEQ multiplex PCR, and the TCRdb table lists in-frame clones only, not all of them. The repertoire has some 68,000 clones, roughly nine tenths of them found once; the top ten carry more than 8%. The sequenced sample was peripheral blood. The receptors derive from a man aged 45-65 years with active COVID-19.

The sample holds one count of this clone. The chain carries TRBV4-3 and TRBJ2-7; D is possibly TRBD1 (6 bases). Trimming removed 0 bases from V and 4 bases from J, with 13 bases in between. CDR1 is LGHNA, CDR2 YSLEER, per germline. The CDR3 loop spans 15 amino acids. CDR3 sequence: CASSQDPGTQYEQYF. The DNA for the CDR3 is TGCGCCAGCAGCCAAGACCCCGGGACACAGTACGAGCAGTACTTC.

This clone was found a few times. V usage is TRBV29-1 and J usage is TRBJ1-1; the D gene is possibly TRBD1 (6 bases). The germline CDR1 and CDR2 sequences are SQVTM and ANQGSEA. V was trimmed by 4 bases and J by 5 bases, leaving 20 bases between them. The CDR3 consists of 15 residues. CDR3 sequence reads: CSVVRTVRLGTEAFF. In DNA form, the CDR3 reads TGCAGCGTTGTCCGGACAGTGAGGCTAGGTACTGAAGCTTTCTTT.

The genes are TRBV5-1 and TRBJ1-2; tentatively, D is TRBD1 (6 bases). CDR1 and CDR2 (germline): SGHRS, YFSETQ. This CDR3 spans 14 amino acids. V was shortened by 0 bases and J by 8 bases, with 14 bases between the two germline ends. In nucleotides, the CDR3 is TGCGCCAGCAGCTTGGGACAGGAAGAACTCGGCTACACCTTC. Translating gives CASSLGQEELGYTF.

This chain connects TRBV3-1 (or the pseudogene TRBV3-2) to TRBJ2-5; D uncertain. Trimming pared 6 bases from V and 5 bases from J, leaving 13 bases between. The V gene's germline CDR1 is LGHDT and CDR2 YNNKEL (reference sequence). The CDR3 spans 13 residues. CDR3 sequence reads: CASRELGSETQYF. CDR3 sequence (DNA): TGTGCCAGCAGGGAGCTAGGCAGTGAGACCCAGTACTTC.

The chain couples TRBV3-1 (or the pseudogene TRBV3-2) to TRBJ1-5, with D unclear. The CDR3 covers 14 residues. The V end was cut by 2 bases, the J end by 4 bases, with 9 bases between. Germline V gene lookup returns CDR1 LGHDT and CDR2 YNNKEL (reference sequence). CDR3 sequence reads: CASSQSARNQPQHF. DNA of the CDR3: TGTGCCAGCAGCCAATCAGCCAGGAATCAGCCCCAGCATTTT.

V is TRBV7-6 and J is TRBJ2-7, with 12 bases that match TRBD2. Germline loops: CDR1 SGHVS, CDR2 FNYEAQ. Trimming cost V 5 bases and J 4 bases; bases outside gene matches: 6. The CDR3 loop spans 15 amino acids. The CDR3: CASSPRTSGAYEQYF. Here the CDR3 DNA reads TGTGCCAGCAGCCCCCGGACTAGCGGGGCTTACGAGCAGTACTTC. Supplemented by reference TRBV7-6 and TRBJ2-7, the full variable domain reads GAGVSQSPRYKVTKRGQDVALRCDPISGHVSLYWYRQALGQGPEFLTYFNYEAQQDKSGLPNDRFSAERPEGSISTLTIQRTEQRDSAMYRCASSPRTSGAYEQYFGPGTRLTVT.

J is TRBJ2-5 and V is TRBV10-3; a weak D match, TRBD2 (6 bases). Looked up from germline, CDR1 is ENHRY and CDR2 is SYGVKD. This CDR3 region has 12 residues. V was cut by 8 bases and J by 1 base, with 8 bases left in between. The DNA of the CDR3 is TGTGCCATCGGGGGGTCCCAAGAGACCCAGTACTTC. The encoded protein is CAIGGSQETQYF.

The J gene is TRBJ2-5, the V gene TRBV5-6; D gene unclear. CDR3 length: 13 residues. The V gene lost 1 base and the J gene lost 5 bases, with 9 bases spanning the gap. Germline CDR1 and CDR2: SGHDT and YYEEEE. The CDR3 reads CASSLSPRETQYF. CDR3 bases: TGTGCCAGCAGCTTGTCCCCTCGGGAGACCCAGTACTTC.

The chain employs TRBV5-1 and TRBJ2-3; the match to TRBD2 covers 8 bases. The germline gives CDR1 SGHRS, CDR2 YFSETQ. This CDR3 is 16 amino acids long. Trimming removed 0 bases from V and 1 base from J; junction bases left unmatched: 4. The CDR3 nucleotides read TGCGCCAGCAGCTTGGCCTTGCGGGGGGGCACAGATACGCAGTATTTT. This codes for CASSLALRGGTDTQYF.

This sequence joins TRBV6-5 and TRBJ2-1; possibly TRBD2 for D (5 bases). Germline V gene lookup returns CDR1 MNHEY and CDR2 SVGAGI. V lost 0 bases, J lost 6 bases, and 12 bases lay in between. This CDR3 contains 15 residues. Here the CDR3 reads CASSYSGGSINEQFF. Written as DNA, the CDR3 is TGTGCCAGCAGTTACTCTGGCGGGTCCATCAATGAGCAGTTCTTC.

The genes are TRBV5-5 and TRBJ2-2; TRBD2 might be the D (5 bases). The V end lost 0 bases, the J end lost 6 bases, and 12 bases lay between the germline ends. The CDR3 totals 15 residues. CDR1 and CDR2 (germline): SGHKS, YYEKEE (reference sequence). CDR3 coding DNA: TGTGCCAGCAGCTTGGCACCCGGGATCGCCGGGGAGCTGTTTTTT. The encoded protein is CASSLAPGIAGELFF.

The rearrangement links TRBV7-9 to TRBJ2-1, with D maybe TRBD2 (6 bases). This CDR3 has 11 residues. Per germline, CDR1 SEHNR and CDR2 FQNEAQ (reference sequence). V dropped 4 bases and J dropped 8 bases, with 6 bases sitting between them. The CDR3 spells CASSSSDEQFF. The CDR3, as DNA: TGTGCCAGCAGCTCTAGCGATGAGCAGTTCTTC.

This clone was seen a single time. The J gene is TRBJ1-5, the V gene TRBV6-1; 7 nucleotides line up with TRBD1. Germline lookup yields CDR1 MNHNS and CDR2 SASEGT. The CDR3 is 16 residues long. J gave up 3 bases and V 0 bases, and 5 bases lay outside the gene matches. DNA for the CDR3: TGTGCCAGCAGTGAAGCTAGGACAGGAGTCAATCAGCCCCAGCATTTT. It codes for CASSEARTGVNQPQHF.

J is TRBJ1-1 and V is TRBV5-1, with TRBD1 identical over 7 bases. The CDR3 loop spans 14 amino acids. V was clipped by 0 bases and J by 5 bases; unmatched bases: 4. Germline lookup yields CDR1 SGHRS and CDR2 YFSETQ. CDR3 sequence reads: CASSLDQGVTEAFF. Written as DNA, the CDR3 is TGCGCCAGCAGCTTGGACCAGGGGGTTACTGAAGCTTTCTTT.

The chain links TRBV15 to TRBJ2-4; D is unclear. Germline V gene lookup returns CDR1 LNHNV and CDR2 YYDKDF (reference sequence). V was pared by 0 bases and J by 6 bases, with 12 bases between. The CDR3 loop spans 15 amino acids. The CDR3 region has the DNA TGTGCCACCAGCAGAGATCAGGCCAGATCAAACATTCAGTACTTC. It encodes CATSRDQARSNIQYF.

CDR3 in amino acids: CASRRGREKTGELFF. DNA of the CDR3: TGTGCCAGCAGGAGGGGACGGGAGAAAACCGGGGAGCTGTTTTTT. The chain recombines TRBV6-5 with TRBJ2-2; TRBD2 might be the D (6 bases). CDR1 and CDR2 from the germline V gene are MNHEY and SVGAGI. This CDR3 has 15 residues. Trimming removed 6 bases at V and 5 bases at J, with 16 bases between.

The V call is TRBV4-1, the J call TRBJ1-2; 10 bases align to TRBD1. V was clipped by 5 bases and J by 4 bases; unmatched bases: 10. Per the germline V gene, CDR1 is MGHRA and CDR2 is YSYEKL. The CDR3 contains 16 residues. CDR3 DNA: TGCGCCAGCAGCAATTATCCGGGACAGGGGTTCTATGGCTACACCTTC. This codes for CASSNYPGQGFYGYTF.

V gene TRBV27 combines with J gene TRBJ2-7; D is possibly TRBD2 (6 bases). Per germline, CDR1 MNHEY and CDR2 SMNVEV (reference sequence). Trimming stripped 2 bases from V and 6 bases from J, with 8 bases between. CDR3 size: 12 residues. The CDR3, as DNA: TGTGCCAGCAGTTTAATCGGGGGCGAGCAGTACTTC. Amino acids: CASSLIGGEQYF.

V is TRBV20-1 and J is TRBJ2-7, with unresolved D. CDR3 length: 11 residues. Trimming cost V 7 bases and J 1 base, with 8 bases left between them. Germline V gene data show CDR1 as DFQATT and CDR2 as SNEGSKA (reference sequence). This CDR3 is CSVPLSYEQYF. The CDR3 coding sequence is TGCAGTGTGCCTCTATCCTACGAGCAGTACTTC.

The DNA of the CDR3 is TGTGCCAGCAGCAAACCCAAGAGGACAGGGGGCAATGGCTACACCTTC. This codes for CASSKPKRTGGNGYTF. The rearrangement joins TRBV21-1 to TRBJ1-2; the D call TRBD1 from the table was never checked on the DNA. TRBV21-1 is marked as a pseudogene. The CDR3 length is 16 residues.

The chain carries TRBV5-1 and TRBJ1-6, with 8 nucleotides matching TRBD1. V dropped 3 bases and J dropped 10; count of bases not matched to a gene: 6. Germline V gene data show CDR1 as SGHRS and CDR2 as YFSETQ. The CDR3 covers 14 residues. CDR3 DNA sequence: TGCGCCAGCAGCTATCAGGGGGCTAACTCACCCCTCCACTTT. It encodes CASSYQGANSPLHF.

This clone came up a few times. The chain recombines TRBV27 with TRBJ1-5; unclear D gene. The CDR3 totals 14 residues. V lost 2 bases to trimming and J lost 2 bases, with 7 bases between them. Germline V gene data show CDR1 as MNHEY and CDR2 as SMNVEV (reference sequence). The CDR3 here is CASSLRGGNQPQHF. CDR3 DNA: TGTGCCAGCAGTTTACGTGGAGGCAATCAGCCCCAGCATTTT.

The chain is built from TRBV7-9 and TRBJ2-2; D is uncertain. The CDR3 extends over 12 amino acids. Germline CDR1 is SEHNR and CDR2 is FQNEAQ (reference sequence). With 5 bases removed from V and 5 bases from J, the gap between germline ends came to 6 bases. The CDR3 reads CASSPQTGELFF. DNA of the CDR3: TGTGCCAGCAGCCCGCAGACCGGGGAGCTGTTTTTT.

This clone appeared once. The chain has TRBV2 and TRBJ2-7; weak D call: TRBD1 (6 bases). V lost 2 bases and J lost 0, with 11 bases in between. The CDR3 spans 15 residues. Germline values: CDR1 SNHLY, CDR2 FYNNEI. The CDR3 reads CASSESWTASYEQYF. The DNA for the CDR3 is TGTGCCAGCAGTGAATCATGGACAGCCTCCTACGAGCAGTACTTC.

The J gene is TRBJ1-6, the V gene TRBV9; D remains unclear. The germline CDR1 and CDR2 sequences are SGDLS and YYNGEE. The CDR3 has 15 amino acids. V shed 0 bases and J shed 10 bases, with 14 bases lying between them. The CDR3: CASSVAGAKFSPLHF. CDR3 DNA: TGTGCCAGCAGCGTAGCTGGAGCCAAATTCTCACCCCTCCACTTT.

The chain employs TRBV7-2 and TRBJ1-2, with 7 bases lining up with TRBD1. V shed 2 bases, J shed 3 bases, and the junction held 3 bases outside the gene matches. The CDR3 consists of 14 residues. The germline gives CDR1 SGHTA, CDR2 FQGNSA. The CDR3 region has the DNA TGTGCCAGCAGCTTAACCGGGACAGACTATGGCTACACCTTC. The encoded protein is CASSLTGTDYGYTF.

The rearrangement links TRBV7-9 to TRBJ2-7; D unclear. Between the trimmed V and J ends, which lost 3 bases and 5 bases, there was a span of 8 bases. There are 12 residues in the CDR3. CDR1 and CDR2 (germline): SEHNR, FQNEAQ (reference sequence). The CDR3 DNA follows: TGTGCCAGCAGCTTCGAAAGCCACGAGCAGTACTTC. Protein: CASSFESHEQYF.

CDR3: CASSQDQVYRGDNYGYTF. CDR3 DNA sequence: TGCGCCAGCAGCCAAGATCAGGTGTACAGGGGCGACAACTATGGCTACACCTTC. The chain has TRBV4-1 and TRBJ1-2; TRBD1 agrees at 7 bases. The germline CDR1 and CDR2 sequences are MGHRA and YSYEKL. This CDR3 contains 18 residues. V lost 0 bases and J lost 2; bases outside the gene matches: 12.